This T cell receptor beta chain was sequenced during a study of blood T cells in healthy people across ages. Study-wide points: Diversity figures derived from one million T cells were judged to underestimate the true value. Bulk PBMC profiling left naive and antigen-experienced comparisons inconclusive.

This clonotype has just a few counts. What it binds is unknown. Losses at the gene ends were 6 bases for V and 4 bases for J; bases not matched to a gene: 14. Germline values: CDR1 ENHRY, CDR2 SYGVKD. The CDR3 loop spans 17 amino acids. Then a second PCR, running about 6 to 11 cycles, was carried out with a sample-barcoded 5' primer and a J-beta primer mix. Tagging of each cDNA molecule was performed by a template-switch adaptor with 12 random nucleotides. From the 5' RACE reads, TCRdb called clonotypes with MiXCR, one entry per CDR3 protein. The data show about 640,000 distinct CDR3 sequences, approximately 59% seen once.

This receptor was identified in a man aged 55-75 years in good health. The genes are TRBV10-3 and TRBJ2-3, with TRBD1 identical over 9 bases. Sequencing was carried out using blood. CDR3: CAISKGQGSGGADTQYF. CDR3 nucleotide sequence: TGTGCCATCAGCAAGGGACAGGGAAGCGGTGGGGCAGATACGCAGTATTTT.